A selection of T cell receptor beta chains follows, all from one sample in a study of shared clonotypes between healthy human individuals. This table comes from immunoSEQ multiplex PCR, and its TCRdb copy is limited to in-frame clones, with some not included. The sample contains about 2 million clones, 85% to 95% of which appear only once. Sequencing used naive CD8+ T cells sorted from blood. These receptors were taken from a man aged 18 to 29 in good health. The conserved cysteine and the conserved F or W are not part of the CDR3 here. Fields, in order: V gene, J gene, CDR3 protein.

V gene: TRBV27; J gene: TRBJ2-5; CDR3 protein: ASSPLAGGPRETQY
V gene: TRBV7-9; J gene: TRBJ2-7; CDR3 protein: ASSYGTGAYEQY
V gene: TRBV19; J gene: TRBJ2-1; CDR3 protein: ASSMTTEQF
V gene: TRBV10-3; J gene: TRBJ1-1; CDR3 protein: AIDTGKNTEAF
V gene: TRBV9; J gene: TRBJ2-1; CDR3 protein: ASSVVLGNEQF
V gene: TRBV29-1; J gene: TRBJ1-1; CDR3 protein: SVEAQGILTEAF
V gene: TRBV28; J gene: TRBJ1-2; CDR3 protein: ASSLTGAPLGYT
V gene: TRBV5-6; J gene: TRBJ2-1; CDR3 protein: ASDSYNEQF
V gene: TRBV28; J gene: TRBJ1-4; CDR3 protein: ASSFGEKLF
V gene: TRBV11-2; J gene: TRBJ2-7; CDR3 protein: ASSLTSSYEQY
V gene: TRBV10-2; J gene: TRBJ1-6; CDR3 protein: ASSDPFTPLH
V gene: TRBV7-9; J gene: TRBJ1-1; CDR3 protein: ASSLLGQGMNTEAF
V gene: TRBV4-3; J gene: TRBJ2-7; CDR3 protein: ASSQAAADSYEQY
V gene: TRBV7-7; J gene: TRBJ2-1; CDR3 protein: ASSLAGDYNEQF
V gene: TRBV7-9; J gene: TRBJ2-1; CDR3 protein: ASSLVPSGEGKF
V gene: TRBV13; J gene: TRBJ2-7; CDR3 protein: ASTLRLAYEQY
V gene: TRBV2; J gene: TRBJ2-1; CDR3 protein: ASSSGTSSYNEQF
V gene: TRBV11-2; J gene: TRBJ1-4; CDR3 protein: ASSLEPGDEKLF
V gene: TRBV11-2; J gene: TRBJ2-3; CDR3 protein: ASSAFSGGSTDTQY
V gene: TRBV4-1; J gene: TRBJ2-7; CDR3 protein: ASSQERGVGDYEQY
V gene: TRBV5-8; J gene: TRBJ2-5; CDR3 protein: ARTDPQETQY
V gene: TRBV4-2; J gene: TRBJ2-7; CDR3 protein: ASSQENSGSYEQY
V gene: TRBV9; J gene: TRBJ1-1; CDR3 protein: ASSETENEAF
V gene: TRBV4-3; J gene: TRBJ2-7; CDR3 protein: ASSQSWAGGSYEQY
V gene: TRBV10-1; J gene: TRBJ2-1; CDR3 protein: ASSEVSGEISYNEQF
V gene: TRBV15; J gene: TRBJ2-2; CDR3 protein: ATASTGELF
V gene: TRBV4-3; J gene: TRBJ1-3; CDR3 protein: ASSQDLAGSGNTIY
V gene: TRBV19; J gene: TRBJ1-6; CDR3 protein: ASSIGTGTNSPLH
V gene: TRBV6-5; J gene: TRBJ2-2; CDR3 protein: ASRSGTTGELF
V gene: TRBV7-9; J gene: TRBJ1-1; CDR3 protein: ASREGAGEAF
V gene: TRBV30; J gene: TRBJ1-2; CDR3 protein: AWSVLAGGYGYT
V gene: TRBV30; J gene: TRBJ1-5; CDR3 protein: AWSILGSGVQH
V gene: TRBV27; J gene: TRBJ2-7; CDR3 protein: ASSLLGGGGFDEQY
V gene: TRBV10-2; J gene: TRBJ1-1; CDR3 protein: ASSGYGGGTEAF
V gene: TRBV12-5; J gene: TRBJ2-2; CDR3 protein: ASGLGDGSNTGELF
V gene: TRBV4-3; J gene: TRBJ2-7; CDR3 protein: ASSQDQQLANEQY
V gene: TRBV19; J gene: TRBJ2-7; CDR3 protein: ASSILAGDYEQY
V gene: TRBV7-2; J gene: TRBJ1-2; CDR3 protein: ASSFTPGGIDYGYT
V gene: TRBV27; J gene: TRBJ2-7; CDR3 protein: ASSWTGGTYEQY
V gene: TRBV29-1; J gene: TRBJ2-1; CDR3 protein: SVEEEGYNEQF
V gene: TRBV25-1; J gene: TRBJ2-6; CDR3 protein: ASSVTESSGANVLT
V gene: TRBV5-8; J gene: TRBJ2-5; CDR3 protein: ASSAAPGGYEGETQY
V gene: TRBV7-9; J gene: TRBJ2-3; CDR3 protein: ASSFGQGGTDTQY
V gene: TRBV4-1; J gene: TRBJ1-3; CDR3 protein: ASSQDASSGNTIY
V gene: TRBV12-5; J gene: TRBJ1-5; CDR3 protein: ASGLTSDSNQPQH
V gene: TRBV5-4; J gene: TRBJ2-1; CDR3 protein: ASSFYTGGVAGHEQF
V gene: TRBV30; J gene: TRBJ2-7; CDR3 protein: AWSAGPGSSYEQY
V gene: TRBV29-1; J gene: TRBJ1-4; CDR3 protein: SVGAGPVLF
V gene: TRBV28; J gene: TRBJ1-1; CDR3 protein: ASSLLPGTEAF
V gene: TRBV7-6; J gene: TRBJ1-5; CDR3 protein: ASSQTIPGTGGGQPQH
V gene: TRBV9; J gene: TRBJ2-5; CDR3 protein: ASSVADSGGETQY
V gene: TRBV11-2; J gene: TRBJ2-7; CDR3 protein: ASSSLTYEQY
V gene: TRBV7-9; J gene: TRBJ2-3; CDR3 protein: ASSRDVTDTQY
V gene: TRBV7-9; J gene: TRBJ1-1; CDR3 protein: ASSPTGATEAF
V gene: TRBV5-4; J gene: TRBJ1-2; CDR3 protein: ASSRGTADYGYT
V gene: TRBV4-1; J gene: TRBJ2-1; CDR3 protein: ASSQAGGSYNEQF
V gene: TRBV2; J gene: TRBJ2-4; CDR3 protein: ASSDPLAKNIQY
V gene: TRBV11-3; J gene: TRBJ2-3; CDR3 protein: ASSPRGTDTQY
V gene: TRBV30; J gene: TRBJ2-1; CDR3 protein: AWSGVVFEYNEQF